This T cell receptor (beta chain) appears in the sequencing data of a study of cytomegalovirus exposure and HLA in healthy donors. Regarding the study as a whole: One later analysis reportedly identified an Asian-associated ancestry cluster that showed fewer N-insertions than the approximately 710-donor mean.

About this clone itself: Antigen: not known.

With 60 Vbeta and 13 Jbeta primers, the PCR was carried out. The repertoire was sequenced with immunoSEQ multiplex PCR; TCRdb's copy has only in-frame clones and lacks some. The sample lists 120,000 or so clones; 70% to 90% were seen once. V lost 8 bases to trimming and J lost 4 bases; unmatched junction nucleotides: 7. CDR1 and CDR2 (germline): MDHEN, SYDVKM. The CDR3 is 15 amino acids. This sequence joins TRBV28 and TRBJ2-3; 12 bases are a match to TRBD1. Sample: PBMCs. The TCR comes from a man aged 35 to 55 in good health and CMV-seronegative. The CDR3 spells CASLSGTGGSDTQYF. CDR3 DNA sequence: TGTGCCAGCCTTTCAGGGACAGGGGGCTCAGATACGCAGTATTTT.